This T cell receptor (beta chain) originates from a study of T cells in tumors after PD-1 blockade. Study-level background: During anti-PD-1 treatment, some patients continued daily vismodegib 150 mg. The study's findings and limits: Peripheral recruitment is suggested, as some novel exhausted tumor clones were in pre-treatment blood.

Germline values: CDR1 MNHEY, CDR2 SVGAGI. Trimming cost V 7 bases and J 1 base, with 10 bases left between them. The CDR3 is 13 residues long. A word on this clone: What it binds is unknown.

Repertoires were generated with immunoSEQ multiplex PCR, while TCRdb's copy carries only in-frame clones and drops some. The table lists tens of thousands of clones, 70% to 85% of them singletons. The input for sequencing was PBMCs, taken before anti-PD-1 therapy. The rearrangement uses TRBV6-5 and TRBJ1-1; D is undetermined. This receptor was taken from a human donor with advanced basal cell or squamous cell carcinoma (not recorded which). The CDR3 DNA is TGTGCCAGCACCGCAATGGGGAACACTGAAGCTTTCTTT. This translates into CASTAMGNTEAFF.